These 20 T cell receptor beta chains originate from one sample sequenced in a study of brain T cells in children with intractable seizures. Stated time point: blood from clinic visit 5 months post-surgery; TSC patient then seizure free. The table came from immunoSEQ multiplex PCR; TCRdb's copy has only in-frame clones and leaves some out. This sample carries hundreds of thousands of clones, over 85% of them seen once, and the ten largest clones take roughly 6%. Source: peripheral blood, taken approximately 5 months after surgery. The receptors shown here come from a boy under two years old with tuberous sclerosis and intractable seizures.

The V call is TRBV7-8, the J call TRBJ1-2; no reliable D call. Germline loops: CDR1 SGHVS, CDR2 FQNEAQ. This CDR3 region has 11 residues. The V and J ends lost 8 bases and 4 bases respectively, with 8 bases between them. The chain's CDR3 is CASSIAYGYTF. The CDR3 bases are TGTGCCAGCTCTATTGCCTATGGCTACACCTTC.

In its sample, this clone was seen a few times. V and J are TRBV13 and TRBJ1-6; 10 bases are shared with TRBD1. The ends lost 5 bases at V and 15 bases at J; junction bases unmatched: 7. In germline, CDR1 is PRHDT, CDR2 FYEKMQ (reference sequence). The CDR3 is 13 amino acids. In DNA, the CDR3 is TGTGCCAGCAGCCTCGACAGGGGGCATGGCCTCCACTTT. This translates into CASSLDRGHGLHF. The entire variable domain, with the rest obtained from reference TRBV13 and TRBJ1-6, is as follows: AAGVIQSPRHLIKEKRETATLKCYPIPRHDTVYWYQQGPGQDPQFLISFYEKMQSDKGSIPDRFSAQQFSDYHSELNMSSLELGDSALYFCASSLDRGHGLHFGNGTRLTVT.

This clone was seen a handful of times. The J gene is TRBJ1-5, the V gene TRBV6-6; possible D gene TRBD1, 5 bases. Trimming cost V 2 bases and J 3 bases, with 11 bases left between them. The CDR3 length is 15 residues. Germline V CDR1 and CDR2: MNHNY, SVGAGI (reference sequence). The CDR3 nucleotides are TGTGCCAGCAGTTACGGTGGAGGGGTCAATCAGCCCCAGCATTTT. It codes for CASSYGGGVNQPQHF.

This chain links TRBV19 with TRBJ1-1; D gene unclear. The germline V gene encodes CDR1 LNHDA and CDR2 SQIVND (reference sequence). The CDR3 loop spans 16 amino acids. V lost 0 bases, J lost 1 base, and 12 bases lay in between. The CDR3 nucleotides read TGTGCCAGTAGTATAGATCTGGGCTCTGCGAACACTGAAGCTTTCTTT. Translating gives CASSIDLGSANTEAFF.

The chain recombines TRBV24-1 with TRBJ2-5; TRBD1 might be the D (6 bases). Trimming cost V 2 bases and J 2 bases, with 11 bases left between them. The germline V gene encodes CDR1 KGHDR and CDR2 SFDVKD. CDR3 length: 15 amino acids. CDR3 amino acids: CATSDSGQNQETQYF. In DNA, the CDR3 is TGTGCCACCAGTGATTCCGGACAGAATCAAGAGACCCAGTACTTC.

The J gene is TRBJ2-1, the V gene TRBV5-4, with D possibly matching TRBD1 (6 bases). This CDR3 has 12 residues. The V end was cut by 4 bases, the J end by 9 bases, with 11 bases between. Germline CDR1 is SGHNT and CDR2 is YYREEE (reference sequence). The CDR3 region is CASSNRDTEQFF. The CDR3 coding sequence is TGTGCCAGCAGCAACAGGGATACTGAGCAGTTCTTC.

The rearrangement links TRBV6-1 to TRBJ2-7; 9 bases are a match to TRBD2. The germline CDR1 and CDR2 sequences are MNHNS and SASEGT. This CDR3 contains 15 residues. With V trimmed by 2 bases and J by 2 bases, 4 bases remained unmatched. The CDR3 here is CASSEPLAGAYEQYF. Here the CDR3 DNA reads TGTGCCAGCAGTGAACCACTAGCGGGTGCCTACGAGCAGTACTTC.

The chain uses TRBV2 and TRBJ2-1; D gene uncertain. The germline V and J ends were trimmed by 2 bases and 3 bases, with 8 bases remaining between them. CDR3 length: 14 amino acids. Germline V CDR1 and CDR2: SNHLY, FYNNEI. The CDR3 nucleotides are TGTGCCAGCAGTGAAAGCACTGGCTACAATGAGCAGTTCTTC. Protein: CASSESTGYNEQFF. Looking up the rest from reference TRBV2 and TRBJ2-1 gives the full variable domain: EPEVTQTPSHQVTQMGQEVILRCVPISNHLYFYWYRQILGQKVEFLVSFYNNEISEKSEIFDDQFSVERPDGSNFTLKIRSTKLEDSAMYFCASSESTGYNEQFFGPGTRLTVL.

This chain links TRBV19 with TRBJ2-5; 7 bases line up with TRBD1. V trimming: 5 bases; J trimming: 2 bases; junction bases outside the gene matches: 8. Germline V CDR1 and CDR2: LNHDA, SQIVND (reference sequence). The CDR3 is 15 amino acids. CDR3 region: CASSLGRGYQETQYF. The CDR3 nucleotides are TGTGCCAGTAGTCTAGGCAGGGGGTATCAAGAGACCCAGTACTTC. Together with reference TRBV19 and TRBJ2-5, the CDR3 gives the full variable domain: DGGITQSPKYLFRKEGQNVTLSCEQNLNHDAMYWYRQDPGQGLRLIYYSQIVNDFQKGDIAEGYSVSREKKESFPLTVTSAQKNPTAFYLCASSLGRGYQETQYFGPGTRLLVL.

CDR3 sequence: CAWSVGQGGNQPQHF. CDR3 coding DNA: TGTGCCTGGAGTGTAGGTCAGGGTGGCAATCAGCCCCAGCATTTT. The chain carries TRBV30 and TRBJ1-5, with D tentatively TRBD1 (5 bases). Germline V gene data show CDR1 as GTSNPN and CDR2 as SVGIG (reference sequence). The CDR3 is 15 amino acids. The V end lost 0 bases, the J end lost 2 bases, and 11 bases lay between the germline ends.

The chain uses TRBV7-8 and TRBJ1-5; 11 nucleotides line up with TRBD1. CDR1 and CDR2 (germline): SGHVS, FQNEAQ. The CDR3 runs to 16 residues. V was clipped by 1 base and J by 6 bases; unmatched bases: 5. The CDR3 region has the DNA TGTGCCAGCAGCTTAGGGCCCGGGACAGGGGGTCAGCCCCAGCATTTT. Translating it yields CASSLGPGTGGQPQHF. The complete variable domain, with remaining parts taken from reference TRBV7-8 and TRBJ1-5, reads GAGVSQSPRYKVAKRGQDVALRCDPISGHVSLFWYQQALGQGPEFLTYFQNEAQLDKSGLPSDRFFAERPEGSVSTLKIQRTQQEDSAVYLCASSLGPGTGGQPQHFGDGTRLSIL.

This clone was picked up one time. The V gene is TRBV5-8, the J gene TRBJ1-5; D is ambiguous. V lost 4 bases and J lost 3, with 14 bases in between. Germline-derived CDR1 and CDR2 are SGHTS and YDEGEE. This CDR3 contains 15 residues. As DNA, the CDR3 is TGTGCCAGCAGCCTCCCGCGGGAGTTCAATCAGCCCCAGCATTTT. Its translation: CASSLPREFNQPQHF.

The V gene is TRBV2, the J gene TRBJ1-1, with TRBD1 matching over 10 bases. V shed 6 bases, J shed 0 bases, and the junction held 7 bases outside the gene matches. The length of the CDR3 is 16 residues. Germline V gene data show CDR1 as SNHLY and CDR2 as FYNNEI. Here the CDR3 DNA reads TGTGCCAGCAGCCATGGGACAGGGGTCATGAACACTGAAGCTTTCTTT. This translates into CASSHGTGVMNTEAFF.

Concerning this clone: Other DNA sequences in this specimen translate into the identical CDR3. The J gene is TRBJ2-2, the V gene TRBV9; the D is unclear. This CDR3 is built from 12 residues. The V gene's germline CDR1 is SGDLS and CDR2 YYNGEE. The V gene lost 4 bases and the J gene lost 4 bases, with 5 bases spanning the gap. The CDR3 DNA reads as TGTGCCAGCAGCTCAGGCACCGGGGAGCTGTTTTTT. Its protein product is CASSSGTGELFF.

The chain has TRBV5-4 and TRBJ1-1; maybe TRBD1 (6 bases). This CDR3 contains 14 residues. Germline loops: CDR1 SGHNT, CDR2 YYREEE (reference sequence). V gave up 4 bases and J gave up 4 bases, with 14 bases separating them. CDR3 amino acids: CASSLTGLSTEAFF. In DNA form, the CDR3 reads TGTGCCAGCAGCCTGACAGGATTGAGCACTGAAGCTTTCTTT.

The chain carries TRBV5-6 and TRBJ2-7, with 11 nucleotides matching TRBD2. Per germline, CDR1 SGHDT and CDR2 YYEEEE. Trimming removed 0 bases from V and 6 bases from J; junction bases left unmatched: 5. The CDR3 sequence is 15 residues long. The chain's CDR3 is CASSLVALAGGEQYF. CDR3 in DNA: TGTGCCAGCAGCTTGGTTGCCCTAGCGGGAGGCGAGCAGTACTTC.

Here the CDR3 reads CASSWGQGVGNSPLHF. The CDR3 DNA reads TGTGCCAGCAGCTGGGGACAGGGAGTGGGTAATTCACCCCTCCACTTT. V is TRBV5-7 and J is TRBJ1-6, with 9 bases identical to TRBD1. TRBV5-7 qualifies as an ORF whose function is uncertain. The CDR3 loop spans 16 amino acids. Trimming cost V 3 bases and J 6 bases; bases outside gene matches: 7.

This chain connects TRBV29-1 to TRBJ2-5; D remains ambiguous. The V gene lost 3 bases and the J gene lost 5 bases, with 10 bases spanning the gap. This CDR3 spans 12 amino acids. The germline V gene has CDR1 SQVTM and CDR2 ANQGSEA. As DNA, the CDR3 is TGCAGCGTTGATGTAGGGTTGGAGACCCAGTACTTC. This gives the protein CSVDVGLETQYF.

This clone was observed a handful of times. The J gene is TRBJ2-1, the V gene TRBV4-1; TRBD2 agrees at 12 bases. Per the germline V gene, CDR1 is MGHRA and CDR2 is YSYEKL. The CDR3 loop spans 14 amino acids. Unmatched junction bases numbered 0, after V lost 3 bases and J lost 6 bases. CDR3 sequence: CASSQGLAGNEQFF. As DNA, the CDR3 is TGCGCCAGCAGCCAGGGACTAGCGGGCAATGAGCAGTTCTTC.

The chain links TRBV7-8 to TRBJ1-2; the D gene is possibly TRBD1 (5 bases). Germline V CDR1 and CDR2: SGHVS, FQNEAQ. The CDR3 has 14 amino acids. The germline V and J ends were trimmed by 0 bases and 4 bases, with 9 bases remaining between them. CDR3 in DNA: TGTGCCAGCAGCTTAGCGCAGGGTCCCTATGGCTACACCTTC. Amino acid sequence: CASSLAQGPYGYTF.